This TCR beta chain originates from a study of memory CD4+ T cells and cytomegalovirus serostatus. Overall study context: Donors were healthy Belgian adults, 10 or so CMV seropositive and 24 seronegative.

Repertoires were generated with immunoSEQ multiplex PCR, while TCRdb's copy carries only in-frame clones and drops some. Of 55,000 to 65,000 clones listed, 81% are singletons. CDR3 length equals 16 residues. The V gene's germline CDR1 is SGHNT and CDR2 YYREEE (reference sequence). V dropped 0 bases and J dropped 6; count of bases not matched to a gene: 6. By share, this clone counts as medium-sized (0.01 to 0.1%). Single viable CD3+CD4+CD8-CD45RO+ cells were sorted as the memory CD4+ T cells. The gene calls are TRBV5-4 and TRBJ2-1, with 10 bases fitting TRBD1. This clonotype was sampled from an adult in good health and CMV-seronegative. Sequenced: memory CD4+ T cells from blood. The chain's CDR3 is CASSLDMGTGVNEQFF. In DNA, the CDR3 is TGTGCCAGCAGCTTGGACATGGGGACAGGGGTCAATGAGCAGTTCTTC.